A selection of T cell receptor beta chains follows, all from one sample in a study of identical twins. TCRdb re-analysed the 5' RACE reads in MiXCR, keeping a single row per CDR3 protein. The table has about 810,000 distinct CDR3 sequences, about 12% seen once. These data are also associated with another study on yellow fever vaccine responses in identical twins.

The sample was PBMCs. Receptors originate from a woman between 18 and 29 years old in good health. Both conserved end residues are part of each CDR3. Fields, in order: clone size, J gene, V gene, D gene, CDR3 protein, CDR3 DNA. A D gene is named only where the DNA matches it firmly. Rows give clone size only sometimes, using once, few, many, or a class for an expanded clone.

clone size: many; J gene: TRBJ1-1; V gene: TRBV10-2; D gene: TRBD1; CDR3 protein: CASTSGTVFGEAFF; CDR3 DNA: TGCGCCAGCACCTCGGGGACAGTCTTCGGTGAAGCTTTCTTT
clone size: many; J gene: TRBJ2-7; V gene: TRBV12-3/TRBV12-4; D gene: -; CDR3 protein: CASMGETTYEQYF; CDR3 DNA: TGTGCCAGCATGGGGGAGACCACCTACGAGCAGTACTTC
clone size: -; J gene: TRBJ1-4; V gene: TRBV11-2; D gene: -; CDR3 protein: CASSARKAGYRTNEKLFF; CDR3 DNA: TGTGCCAGCAGCGCTCGGAAGGCAGGGTATAGAACTAATGAAAAACTGTTTTTT
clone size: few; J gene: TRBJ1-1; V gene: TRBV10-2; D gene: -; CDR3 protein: CASSYGGGDTEAFF; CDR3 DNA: TGCGCCAGCAGTTACGGGGGTGGGGACACTGAAGCTTTCTTT
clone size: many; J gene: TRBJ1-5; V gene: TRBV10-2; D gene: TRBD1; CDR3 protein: CASSENDRANQPQHF; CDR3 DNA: TGCGCCAGCAGTGAGAACGACAGGGCCAATCAGCCCCAGCATTTT
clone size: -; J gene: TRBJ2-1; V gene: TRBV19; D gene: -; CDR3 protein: CASSPPLGAPNEQFF; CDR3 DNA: TGTGCCAGTAGTCCCCCGTTGGGGGCGCCTAATGAGCAGTTCTTC
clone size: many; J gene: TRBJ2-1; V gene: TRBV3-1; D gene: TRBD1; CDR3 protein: CASSQGQGGYNEQFF; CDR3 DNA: TGTGCCAGCAGCCAGGGACAGGGTGGATACAATGAGCAGTTCTTC
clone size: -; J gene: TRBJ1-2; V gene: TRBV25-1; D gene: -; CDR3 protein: CASKGDGGYTF; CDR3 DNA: TGTGCCAGCAAAGGGGATGGTGGCTACACCTTC
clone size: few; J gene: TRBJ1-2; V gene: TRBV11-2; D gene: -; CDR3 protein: CASSYRGVDYGYTF; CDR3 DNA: TGTGCCAGCAGCTACAGAGGGGTTGACTATGGCTACACCTTC
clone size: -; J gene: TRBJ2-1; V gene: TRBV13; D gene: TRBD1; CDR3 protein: CASRKKTGLGEQFF; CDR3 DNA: TGTGCCAGCAGAAAAAAGACAGGGTTAGGCGAGCAGTTCTTC
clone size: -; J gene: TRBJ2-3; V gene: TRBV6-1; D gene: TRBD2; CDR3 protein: CASGVLAVTDTQYF; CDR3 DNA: TGTGCCAGCGGGGTTCTAGCGGTAACAGATACGCAGTATTTT
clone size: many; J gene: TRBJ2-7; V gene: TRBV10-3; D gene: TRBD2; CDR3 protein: CAISADPSGRVF; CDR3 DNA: TGTGCCATCAGCGCTGACCCTAGCGGGAGGGTCTTC
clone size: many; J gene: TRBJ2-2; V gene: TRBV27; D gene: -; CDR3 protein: CASSQAGPGWELFF; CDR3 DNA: TGTGCCAGCAGTCAAGCGGGCCCCGGCTGGGAGCTGTTTTTT
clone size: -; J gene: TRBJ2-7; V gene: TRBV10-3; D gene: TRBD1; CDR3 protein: CAINPGQGSYEQYF; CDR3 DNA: TGTGCCATCAACCCGGGACAGGGATCCTACGAGCAGTACTTC
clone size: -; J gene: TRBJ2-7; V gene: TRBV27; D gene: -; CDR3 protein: CASSSNSGEQYF; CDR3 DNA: TGTGCCAGCAGTTCCAATAGCGGCGAGCAGTACTTC
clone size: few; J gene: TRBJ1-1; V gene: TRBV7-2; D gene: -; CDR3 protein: CASSSVRVIGGEAFF; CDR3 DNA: TGTGCCAGCAGCTCGGTCCGGGTCATTGGGGGTGAAGCTTTCTTT
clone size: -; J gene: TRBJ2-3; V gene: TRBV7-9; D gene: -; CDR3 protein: CASSLSVLYTDTQYF; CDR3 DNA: TGTGCCAGCAGCTTAAGCGTCCTCTACACAGATACGCAGTATTTT
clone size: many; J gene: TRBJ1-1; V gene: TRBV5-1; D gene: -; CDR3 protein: CASSFSLVVGEAFF; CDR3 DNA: TGCGCCAGCAGCTTCTCTCTAGTGGTTGGTGAAGCTTTCTTT
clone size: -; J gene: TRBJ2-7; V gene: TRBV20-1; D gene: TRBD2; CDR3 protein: CSASLRTSGIPYEQYF; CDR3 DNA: TGCAGTGCTAGTCTCAGGACTAGCGGGATTCCCTACGAGCAGTACTTC
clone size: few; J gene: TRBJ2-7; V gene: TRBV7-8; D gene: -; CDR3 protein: CASTVSGRDEQYF; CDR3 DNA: TGTGCCAGCACCGTAAGCGGGCGGGACGAGCAGTACTTC
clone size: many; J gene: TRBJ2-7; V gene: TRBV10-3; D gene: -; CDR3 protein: CAISEEGENYEQYF; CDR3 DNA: TGTGCCATCAGTGAGGAGGGAGAGAACTACGAGCAGTACTTC
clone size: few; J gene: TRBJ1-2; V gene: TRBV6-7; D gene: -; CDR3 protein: CASSCPRSVRNYGYTF; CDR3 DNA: TGTGCCAGCAGTTGCCCACGGAGCGTTAGAAACTATGGCTACACCTTC
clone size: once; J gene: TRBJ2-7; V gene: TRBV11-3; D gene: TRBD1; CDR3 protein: CASSLRTGEAYEQYF; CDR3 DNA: TGTGCCAGCAGCTTGAGGACAGGGGAGGCGTACGAGCAGTACTTC
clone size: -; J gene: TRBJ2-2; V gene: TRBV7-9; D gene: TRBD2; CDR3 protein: CASSYTSGANTGELFF; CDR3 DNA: TGTGCCAGCAGCTATACTAGCGGGGCCAACACCGGGGAGCTGTTTTTT
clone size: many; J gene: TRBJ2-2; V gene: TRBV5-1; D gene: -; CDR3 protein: CASSSSLAAGELFF; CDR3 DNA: TGCGCCAGCAGCTCCAGCCTCGCGGCCGGGGAGCTGTTTTTT
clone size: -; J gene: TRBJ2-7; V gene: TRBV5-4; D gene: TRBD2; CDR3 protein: CASSTGTSGRLTSYEQYF; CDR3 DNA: TGTGCCAGCAGTACCGGGACTAGCGGGAGATTGACCTCCTACGAGCAGTACTTC
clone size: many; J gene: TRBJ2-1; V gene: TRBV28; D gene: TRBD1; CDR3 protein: CASSSLRDSSYNEQFF; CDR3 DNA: TGTGCCAGCAGTTCCCTACGGGACAGCTCCTACAATGAGCAGTTCTTC
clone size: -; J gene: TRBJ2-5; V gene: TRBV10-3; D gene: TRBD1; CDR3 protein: CAISDNRGETQYF; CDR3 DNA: TGTGCCATCAGTGACAACAGGGGTGAGACCCAGTACTTC
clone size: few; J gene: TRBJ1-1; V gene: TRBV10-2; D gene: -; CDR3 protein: CASSEFPTEGANTEAFF; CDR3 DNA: TGCGCCAGCAGTGAATTTCCCACCGAGGGAGCCAACACTGAAGCTTTCTTT
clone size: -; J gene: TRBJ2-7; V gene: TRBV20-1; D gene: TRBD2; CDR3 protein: CSAMNLAGGSEQYF; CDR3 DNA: TGCAGTGCTATGAACCTAGCGGGAGGCTCCGAGCAGTACTTC
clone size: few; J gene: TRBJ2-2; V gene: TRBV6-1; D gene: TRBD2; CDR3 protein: CASSPPSGGHGELFF; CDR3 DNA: TGTGCCAGCAGTCCACCTAGCGGGGGGCACGGGGAGCTGTTTTTT
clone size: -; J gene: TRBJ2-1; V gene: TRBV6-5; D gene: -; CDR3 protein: CASSYGGVRNEQFF; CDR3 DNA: TGTGCCAGCAGTTACGGTGGGGTTAGGAATGAGCAGTTCTTC
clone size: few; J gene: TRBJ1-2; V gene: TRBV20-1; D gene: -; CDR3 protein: CSARLGGAYYGYTF; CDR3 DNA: TGCAGTGCTAGATTGGGGGGCGCTTACTATGGCTACACCTTC
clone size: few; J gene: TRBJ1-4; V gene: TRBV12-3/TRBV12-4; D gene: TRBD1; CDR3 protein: CASTPGTEGKLFF; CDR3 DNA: TGTGCCAGCACCCCCGGGACAGAGGGAAAACTGTTTTTT
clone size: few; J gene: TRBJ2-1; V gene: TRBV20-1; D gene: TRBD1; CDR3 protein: CSARTGTGDWGPYNEQFF; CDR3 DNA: TGCAGTGCCCGAACAGGGACAGGGGATTGGGGGCCCTACAATGAGCAGTTCTTC
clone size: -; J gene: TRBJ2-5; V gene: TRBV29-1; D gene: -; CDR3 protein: CSVAGAETQYF; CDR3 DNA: TGCAGCGTCGCAGGGGCAGAGACCCAGTACTTC
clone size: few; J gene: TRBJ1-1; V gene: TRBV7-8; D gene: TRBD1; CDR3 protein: CASSLARDRGMNTEAFF; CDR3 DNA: TGTGCCAGCAGCTTAGCAAGGGACAGGGGCATGAACACTGAAGCTTTCTTT
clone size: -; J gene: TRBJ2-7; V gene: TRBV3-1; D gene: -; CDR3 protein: CASSQDLATEYEQYF; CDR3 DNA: TGTGCCAGCAGCCAAGATCTCGCGACAGAATACGAGCAGTACTTC
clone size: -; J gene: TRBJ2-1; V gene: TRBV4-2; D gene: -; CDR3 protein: CASSQFSGTTFYNEQFF; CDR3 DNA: TGTGCCAGCAGCCAGTTTTCCGGGACAACTTTCTACAATGAGCAGTTCTTC
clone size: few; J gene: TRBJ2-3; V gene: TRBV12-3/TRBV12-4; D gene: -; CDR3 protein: CASSLAPVTLLHSDTQYF; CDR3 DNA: TGTGCCAGCAGTTTAGCGCCTGTGACCCTGCTTCACTCAGATACGCAGTATTTT
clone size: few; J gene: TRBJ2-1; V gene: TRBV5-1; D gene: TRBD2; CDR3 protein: CASSLFLAGGNNEQFF; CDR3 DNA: TGCGCCAGCAGCTTGTTTCTAGCGGGGGGTAACAATGAGCAGTTCTTC
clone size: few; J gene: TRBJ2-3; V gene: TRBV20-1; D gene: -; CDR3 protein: CSAQRARTDTQYF; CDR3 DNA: TGCAGTGCACAGCGGGCCCGCACAGATACGCAGTATTTT
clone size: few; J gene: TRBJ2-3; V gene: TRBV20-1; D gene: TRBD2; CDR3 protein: CSATLAGVFDTQYF; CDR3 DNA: TGCAGTGCTACCCTAGCGGGAGTATTTGATACGCAGTATTTT
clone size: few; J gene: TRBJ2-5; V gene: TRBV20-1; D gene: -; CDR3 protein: CSARVWGETQYF; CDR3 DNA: TGCAGTGCTAGAGTTTGGGGAGAGACCCAGTACTTC
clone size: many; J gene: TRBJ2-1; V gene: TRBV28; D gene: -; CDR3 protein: CASRPEGLYNEQFF; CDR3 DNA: TGTGCCAGCAGGCCCGAGGGACTTTACAATGAGCAGTTCTTC
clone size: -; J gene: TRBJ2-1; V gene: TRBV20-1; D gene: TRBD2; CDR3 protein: CSARSISGGASHNEQFF; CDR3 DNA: TGCAGTGCTAGATCTATAAGCGGGGGGGCCTCCCACAATGAGCAGTTCTTC
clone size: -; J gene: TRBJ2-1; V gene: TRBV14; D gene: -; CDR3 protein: CASSQSGLYYNEQFF; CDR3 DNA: TGTGCCAGCAGCCAATCGGGACTCTACTACAATGAGCAGTTCTTC
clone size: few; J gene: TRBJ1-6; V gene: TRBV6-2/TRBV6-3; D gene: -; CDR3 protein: CASSYRTGSSYNSPLHF; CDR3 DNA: TGTGCCAGCAGCTACAGGACGGGTAGCTCCTATAATTCACCCCTCCACTTT
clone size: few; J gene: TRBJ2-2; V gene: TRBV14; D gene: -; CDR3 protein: CASSQDWLGELFF; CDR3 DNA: TGTGCCAGCAGCCAAGATTGGCTCGGGGAGCTGTTTTTT
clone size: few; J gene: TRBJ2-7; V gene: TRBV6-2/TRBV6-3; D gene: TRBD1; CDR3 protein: CASSAPDRVGEQYF; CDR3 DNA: TGTGCCAGCAGCGCCCCGGACAGGGTGGGGGAGCAGTACTTC
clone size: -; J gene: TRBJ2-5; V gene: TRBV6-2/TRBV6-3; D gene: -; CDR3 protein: CASSYADVASSAETQYF; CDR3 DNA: TGTGCCAGCAGTTACGCCGATGTGGCTAGCAGCGCTGAGACCCAGTACTTC
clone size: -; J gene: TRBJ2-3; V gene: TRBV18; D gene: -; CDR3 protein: CASSFPAGGDSITDTQYF; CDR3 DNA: TGTGCCAGCTCATTCCCCGCGGGCGGGGACAGTATCACGGATACGCAGTATTTT
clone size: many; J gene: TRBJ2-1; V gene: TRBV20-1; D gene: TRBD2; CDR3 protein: CSARPTSGLDEQFF; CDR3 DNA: TGCAGTGCTAGACCGACTAGCGGTCTCGATGAGCAGTTCTTC
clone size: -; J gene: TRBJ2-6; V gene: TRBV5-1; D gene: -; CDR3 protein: CASSLEGLAGANVLTF; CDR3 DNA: TGCGCCAGCAGCTTGGAGGGACTTGCTGGGGCCAACGTCCTGACTTTC
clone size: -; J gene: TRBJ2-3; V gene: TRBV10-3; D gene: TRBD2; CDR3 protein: CAIRELAGDTDTQYF; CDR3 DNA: TGTGCCATCAGGGAACTAGCGGGAGACACAGATACGCAGTATTTT